These T cell receptor beta chains were read from a single sample in a study of blood T cell repertoires in COVID-19. Clones were read by immunoSEQ multiplex PCR, and TCRdb kept only the in-frame ones, dropping some. The table records about 160,000 clones, about 90% of them present only once. Sample: peripheral blood. The receptors originated from a man aged 25 to 45 with COVID-19, enrolled during active disease. The CDR3 runs from the conserved cysteine through the conserved F or W. Each record gives: D gene, V gene, J gene, clone size, CDR3 DNA, CDR3 protein. The D gene is left open where the match is weak. The size field is filled for only some rows; it gives once, few, many or a size class.

D: .
V: TRBV25-1
J: TRBJ1-2
size: .
DNA: TGTGCCAGCTCCAATCTGTGGGGGCAGTCGAGGGGTGGCTACACCTTC
CDR3: CASSNLWGQSRGGYTF

D: .
V: TRBV2
J: TRBJ2-3
size: .
DNA: TGTGCCAGCAGTGGACAGGCGGCAGATACGCAGTATTTT
CDR3: CASSGQAADTQYF

D: TRBD1
V: TRBV4-1
J: TRBJ1-4
size: .
DNA: TGCGCCAGCAGCCAAGGGGAGGACAGGCCAAATGAAAAACTGTTTTTT
CDR3: CASSQGEDRPNEKLFF

D: .
V: TRBV19
J: TRBJ2-1
size: .
DNA: TGTGCCAGTAGCCCGCCCCCCCCAGGTTACAATGAGCAGTTCTTC
CDR3: CASSPPPPGYNEQFF

D: TRBD1
V: TRBV7-2
J: TRBJ2-7
size: .
DNA: TGTGCCAGCAGCTTCACCGGGACAGGGGGCGAGCAGTACTTC
CDR3: CASSFTGTGGEQYF

D: .
V: TRBV6-2/TRBV6-3
J: TRBJ2-7
size: .
DNA: TGTGCCAGCAGTTCGGTCCCTCGCGGGCGTGGGGACTACGAGCAGTACTTC
CDR3: CASSSVPRGRGDYEQYF

D: TRBD2
V: TRBV9
J: TRBJ2-1
size: .
DNA: TGTGCCAGCAGCGTACTAGCGGGGGGGCTCGATGAGCAGTTCTTC
CDR3: CASSVLAGGLDEQFF

D: TRBD1
V: TRBV5-1
J: TRBJ1-4
size: .
DNA: TGCGCCAGCAGCTCCGGGACAGGGTTTAATGAAAAACTGTTTTTT
CDR3: CASSSGTGFNEKLFF

D: .
V: TRBV7-9
J: TRBJ1-5
size: once
DNA: TGTGCCAGCAGCTTTCAGGGAAATCAGCCCCAGCATTTT
CDR3: CASSFQGNQPQHF

D: .
V: TRBV30
J: TRBJ1-2
size: .
DNA: TGTGCCTGGAGTGTACAGGGTGGCTACACCTTC
CDR3: CAWSVQGGYTF

D: TRBD1
V: TRBV7-9
J: TRBJ2-7
size: .
DNA: TGTGCCAGCAGCTTCCTAGGGACAGGGGTCGAGCAGTACTTC
CDR3: CASSFLGTGVEQYF

D: .
V: TRBV28
J: TRBJ1-4
size: once
DNA: TGTGCCAGCAGCCTTGACAGCGTCAGGGAAAAACTGTTTTTT
CDR3: CASSLDSVREKLFF

D: TRBD2
V: TRBV5-1
J: TRBJ2-7
size: .
DNA: TGCGCCAGCAGCTTGGTGACTAGCGGGACCTACGAGCAGTACTTC
CDR3: CASSLVTSGTYEQYF

D: TRBD2
V: TRBV9
J: TRBJ2-1
size: .
DNA: TGTGCCAGCAGCGGCCTAGCGGGGGGGTCCTACAATGAGCAGTTCTTC
CDR3: CASSGLAGGSYNEQFF

D: TRBD2
V: TRBV3-1/TRBV3-2
J: TRBJ2-5
size: .
DNA: TGTGCCAGCAGCCAAGGGATAGCGGGGGGGCCGGGAGAGACCCAGTACTTC
CDR3: CASSQGIAGGPGETQYF

D: .
V: TRBV28
J: TRBJ2-7
size: .
DNA: TGTGCCAGCAGCACCTCGGGGACCTACGAGCAGTACTTC
CDR3: CASSTSGTYEQYF